Presented here are 10 T cell receptor beta chains from one specimen sequenced in a study of molecular identifiers for immune sequencing clone quantification. MiXCR, run by TCRdb on the PCR reads, gives a single entry per CDR3 protein. The sample has 45,000 to 65,000 distinct CDR3 sequences; about 23% are singletons. Sequenced material: naive CD8+ T cells from blood, with Jurkat cell RNA spiked in. Regarding subset: FACS-sorted CD8+CD4-CCR7+CD45RA+ naive T cells. The receptors derive from a human donor in good health. Some libraries in this study had Jurkat cell RNA spiked in.

In regard to this clonotype: At one end, the junction sequence differs from germline, possibly due to a read error. This chain links TRBV20-1 with TRBJ1-1; perhaps TRBD1 as D (6 bases). The germline V gene encodes CDR1 DFQATT and CDR2 SNEGSKA (reference sequence). The CDR3 covers 13 residues. The CDR3: CSADTGSNNEDFF. As DNA, the CDR3 is TGCAGTGCGGATACAGGGTCGAACAATGAAGATTTCTTT.

Worth noting for this clonotype: Since a much larger clone is just one base distant, this may be a read error. The chain uses TRBV6-2 or TRBV6-3 and TRBJ1-5; D uncertain. The CDR3 consists of 15 residues. Germline CDR1 is MNHEY and CDR2 is SVGEGT. Written as DNA, the CDR3 is TGTGCCAGCAGTTCGCTACAGTATAGCAATCAGCTCCAGCATTTT. Its translation: CASSSLQYSNQLQHF.

This clonotype was seen many times. The chain recombines TRBV4-3 with TRBJ2-4; a weak D match, TRBD2 (5 bases). Trimming cost V 0 bases and J 0 bases, with 9 bases left between them. The CDR3 runs 16 residues. The germline CDR1 and CDR2 sequences are LGHNA and YSLEER. The CDR3 DNA sequence: TGCGCCAGCAGCCAAGATGCCGGACTAGCCAAAAACATTCAGTACTTC. Protein sequence: CASSQDAGLAKNIQYF.

The sample holds many counts of this clonotype. The CDR3 bases are TGTGCCAGCAGCTCCCGGCTAGCGGGAGCGACAGATACGCAGTATTTT. The encoded protein is CASSSRLAGATDTQYF. This rearrangement joins TRBV7-9 to TRBJ2-3, with 10 bases aligning to TRBD2. The germline CDR1 and CDR2 sequences are SEHNR and FQNEAQ (reference sequence). With 4 bases clipped from V and 3 bases from J, the junction kept 7 bases outside the gene matches. The CDR3 has 16 amino acids.

This clonotype was seen ten or more times. CDR3 sequence: CASSLTNRGPGANVLTF. The CDR3 DNA follows: TGTGCCAGCAGCTTGACGAATAGGGGCCCCGGGGCCAACGTCCTGACTTTC. The chain uses TRBV7-9 and TRBJ2-6, with a tentative D call TRBD1 (5 bases). This CDR3 region has 17 residues. Trimming stripped 3 bases from V and 4 bases from J, with 16 bases between. Germline V gene sequence: CDR1 SEHNR, CDR2 FQNEAQ (reference sequence).

In this sample, this clonotype turned up a few times. The chain couples TRBV12-3 or TRBV12-4 to TRBJ1-1; D remains ambiguous. The CDR3 runs to 13 residues. The V end lost 7 bases, the J end lost 1 base, and 10 bases lay between the germline ends. Written as DNA, the CDR3 is TGTGCCAGCACCGTCAACAGGAACACTGAAGCTTTCTTT. Translated, it gives CASTVNRNTEAFF.

Concerning this clonotype itself: With a much larger clone just one base away, this may be a read error. This chain joins TRBV6-2 or TRBV6-3 and TRBJ2-3, with no clear D. With 3 bases removed from V and 0 bases from J, the gap between germline ends came to 4 bases. Germline CDR1 is MNHEY and CDR2 is SVGEGT. The CDR3 is made up of 13 amino acids. The CDR3 here is CASSYASTDTQYF. CDR3 bases: TGTGCCAGCAGTTATGCTAGCACAGATACGCAGTATTTT.

Details on this clonotype: Since a much larger clone is just one base distant, this may be a read error. The chain joins TRBV29-1 to TRBJ2-3, with 8 bases lining up with TRBD2. CDR1 and CDR2 from the germline V gene are SQVTM and ANQGSEA. The junction had 8 bases not matched to a gene; V was cut back by 6 bases and J by 3 bases. CDR3 length equals 14 residues. CDR3 sequence (DNA): TGCAGCGTCGCCAGACTAGCGAATACAGATACGCAGTATTTT. This translates into CSVARLANTDTQYF.

This clonotype occurred a few times. The chain links TRBV3-1 to TRBJ2-2; 8 bases agree with TRBD1. The CDR3 consists of 16 residues. V lost 4 bases to trimming and J lost 1 base; unmatched junction nucleotides: 5. Germline CDR1 reads LGHDT; CDR2 reads YNNKEL (reference sequence). CDR3 sequence (DNA): TGTGCCAGCAGCCCTGAAGGGACAGGGAACACCGGGGAGCTGTTTTTT. Protein: CASSPEGTGNTGELFF.

This clonotype was counted at least ten times. The chain has TRBV20-1 and TRBJ2-7, with 16 nucleotides matching TRBD2. After removal of 6 bases from V and 4 bases from J, the junction contained 21 bases not matched to a gene. From germline, CDR1 is DFQATT and CDR2 SNEGSKA (reference sequence). This CDR3 contains 20 residues. The CDR3 protein is CSAEAWAGLAGGPGFYEQYF. As DNA, the CDR3 is TGCAGTGCCGAAGCCTGGGCGGGACTAGCGGGAGGGCCCGGATTTTACGAGCAGTACTTC.